What follows is one TCR beta chain and its context. The data derive from a study of blood T cell repertoires in COVID-19. About the study: Acute and convalescent COVID-19 samples came from the United States, Italy and Spain. T cells, B-cell-depleted T cells, or PBMCs supplied cDNA or gDNA.

Under the authors' procedure: Reference gene primer amplification yielded estimated nucleated cell counts. Sequencing used immunoSEQ multiplex PCR; TCRdb keeps in-frame clones, though not all of them. From that table come the V and J calls and clone size; the DNA was used to work out D and trimming. The table has 200,000 to 250,000 clones, about nine tenths seen once. This CDR3 comprises 17 residues. The V gene's germline CDR1 is LGHNA and CDR2 YNFKEQ. With 0 bases clipped from V and 4 bases from J, the junction kept 8 bases outside the gene matches. The chain carries TRBV4-2 and TRBJ2-1, with TRBD2 identical over 8 bases. The sample was peripheral blood. The receptor's source is a woman aged 55-70 years with acute or convalescent COVID-19. The DNA of the CDR3 is TGTGCCAGCAGCCAAGAGGGCCTTGGCGGGGGGTACAATGAGCAGTTCTTC. It translates to CASSQEGLGGGYNEQFF.